The 28 T cell receptor beta chains presented below share a single source sample, sequenced in a study of sequential checkpoint blockade in melanoma. Some clones are missing from TCRdb's copy, which holds only in-frame ones; the method was immunoSEQ multiplex PCR. The sample consists of 35,000 to 40,000 clones, 88% of them appearing once. Stated treatment: randomized to nivolumab then ipilimumab (arm A) or the reverse (arm B). Sequences were derived from CD8+ T cells sorted from blood (inferred from file names), sampled from a patient given nivolumab and ipilimumab in sequence. All receptors come from a human donor with melanoma.

The chain combines TRBV5-6 with TRBJ2-3, with 10 nucleotides matching TRBD2. Germline loops: CDR1 SGHDT, CDR2 YYEEEE. There are 16 residues in the CDR3. The trim removed 3 bases at V and 2 bases at J, leaving 6 bases unmatched. In DNA, the CDR3 is TGTGCCAGCAGCTGGGGGCTAGCGGGGGCCACAGATACGCAGTATTTT. The encoded protein is CASSWGLAGATDTQYF.

The chain recombines TRBV14 with TRBJ2-1, with TRBD2 matching over 11 bases. The germline V gene encodes CDR1 SGHDN and CDR2 FVKESK. CDR3 length: 15 residues. J gave up 9 bases and V 2 bases, and 6 bases lay outside the gene matches. The CDR3: CASSQIAGGPAEQFF. CDR3 coding DNA: TGTGCCAGCAGCCAAATAGCGGGAGGGCCGGCTGAGCAGTTCTTC.

CDR3 DNA: TGTGCCACCAGCAGTTGGGACAGGAGTAATGAAAAACTGTTTTTT. Translating it yields CATSSWDRSNEKLFF. V is TRBV15 and J is TRBJ1-4, with 8 nucleotides matching TRBD1. Per the germline V gene, CDR1 is LNHNV and CDR2 is YYDKDF (reference sequence). The V gene end was trimmed by 3 bases and the J gene end by 4 bases; junction bases not matched to a gene: 4. This CDR3 has 15 residues.

In its sample, this clone ranks as medium-sized. The chain recombines TRBV4-2 with TRBJ2-7, with D possibly TRBD2 on 6 matching bases. The germline V gene has CDR1 LGHNA and CDR2 YNFKEQ. V was pared by 0 bases and J by 3 bases, with 12 bases between. The CDR3 covers 15 residues. CDR3 bases: TGTGCCAGCAGCCAAGATTGGCCCGGGAGCTACGAGCAGTACGTC. It specifies CASSQDWPGSYEQYV.

The chain employs TRBV6-1 and TRBJ2-7; no clear D gene. The CDR3 sequence is 14 residues long. Between the trimmed V and J ends, which lost 1 base and 2 bases, there was a span of 9 bases. The germline CDR1 and CDR2 sequences are MNHNS and SASEGT. The CDR3 DNA sequence: TGTGCCAGCAGTGAAGAAGGCGGAACCTACGAGCAGTACTTC. It encodes CASSEEGGTYEQYF.

V usage is TRBV6-5 and J usage is TRBJ2-7, with D possibly being TRBD2 (6 bases). Trimming shortened V by 6 bases and J by 5 bases, and 11 bases separated the two germline ends. Germline V gives CDR1 MNHEY, CDR2 SVGAGI. This CDR3 has 12 residues. DNA of the CDR3: TGTGCCAGCAGGGAGGGGTGGCACGAGCAGTACTTC. Encoded protein: CASREGWHEQYF.

This clone is termed large. The gene calls are TRBV6-5 and TRBJ1-2, with 10 bases that match TRBD1. Germline lookup yields CDR1 MNHEY and CDR2 SVGAGI. CDR3 length equals 14 residues. The J segment lost 6 bases and the V segment lost 4 bases, leaving 5 bases of the junction unmatched. The CDR3 DNA is TGTGCCAGCAGTTTGGGACAGGGGAATAATGGCTACACCTTC. Protein sequence: CASSLGQGNNGYTF.

CDR3 coding DNA: TGTGCCAGCAGCGGGGGCAGCTACAATGAGCAGTTCTTC. Amino acid sequence: CASSGGSYNEQFF. The V call is TRBV9, the J call TRBJ2-1; tentative D call: TRBD1 (5 bases). V was trimmed by 3 bases and J by 3 bases, leaving 7 bases between them. This CDR3 spans 13 amino acids. Germline V CDR1 and CDR2: SGDLS, YYNGEE.

The chain links TRBV14 to TRBJ2-7; perhaps TRBD1 as D (7 bases). V dropped 3 bases and J dropped 0 bases, with 15 bases sitting between them. The germline V gene encodes CDR1 SGHDN and CDR2 FVKESK. The CDR3 covers 16 residues. The CDR3 here is CASSHPAGQPSYEQYF. DNA for the CDR3: TGTGCCAGCAGCCACCCCGCGGGACAGCCCTCCTACGAGCAGTACTTC.

The chain employs TRBV5-1 and TRBJ2-5, with D perhaps TRBD1 (6 bases). CDR3 size: 15 residues. Per germline, CDR1 SGHRS and CDR2 YFSETQ. Trimming left V 3 bases short and J 1 base short, with 13 bases between. The chain's CDR3 is CASSSDRDIQETQYF. The CDR3 coding sequence is TGCGCCAGCAGCTCGGACAGAGACATCCAAGAGACCCAGTACTTC.

This chain connects TRBV5-1 to TRBJ1-1, with D possibly matching TRBD1 (5 bases). Germline V gene data show CDR1 as SGHRS and CDR2 as YFSETQ. The CDR3 is made up of 15 amino acids. V lost 2 bases and J lost 0, with 11 bases in between. The CDR3 loop is CASSLVGALNTEAFF. Written as DNA, the CDR3 is TGCGCCAGCAGCTTAGTAGGGGCTCTGAACACTGAAGCTTTCTTT. The full variable domain, completed using reference TRBV5-1 and TRBJ1-1, is KAGVTQTPRYLIKTRGQQVTLSCSPISGHRSVSWYQQTPGQGLQFLFEYFSETQRNKGNFPGRFSGRQFSNSRSEMNVSTLELGDSALYLCASSLVGALNTEAFFGQGTRLTVV.

This clone was observed a single time. CDR3 sequence (DNA): TGTGCCAGCAGCATGACAGGGTCAGGGGCCAACGTCCTGACTTTC. It translates to CASSMTGSGANVLTF. This chain uses TRBV5-4 with TRBJ2-6, with 7 nucleotides matching TRBD1. J lost 4 bases, V lost 4 bases, and 5 bases had no gene match. This CDR3 has 15 residues. CDR1 and CDR2 (germline): SGHNT, YYREEE (reference sequence).

The V call is TRBV7-9, the J call TRBJ2-5, with D tentatively TRBD2 (5 bases). This CDR3 has 15 amino acids. The V and J ends lost 0 bases and 0 bases respectively, with 8 bases between them. CDR1 SEHNR and CDR2 FQNEAQ come from the germline V gene (reference sequence). In nucleotides, the CDR3 is TGTGCCAGCAGCTTAGCGGACGGGGACCAAGAGACCCAGTACTTC. Protein: CASSLADGDQETQYF.

The count of this clone is one. The chain employs TRBV5-6 and TRBJ2-1, with TRBD2 matching 10 bases. This CDR3 contains 16 residues. Per germline, CDR1 SGHDT and CDR2 YYEEEE. The trim removed 6 bases at V and 0 bases at J, leaving 6 bases unmatched. For the CDR3, the DNA is TGTGCCAGCACCATAGCGGGAGGCTTCTCCTACAATGAGCAGTTCTTC. Translating it yields CASTIAGGFSYNEQFF.

This chain uses TRBV9 with TRBJ2-1, with D possibly being TRBD2 (5 bases). V lost 4 bases and J lost 8, with 22 bases in between. The CDR3 runs to 16 residues. From germline, CDR1 is SGDLS and CDR2 YYNGEE. This chain's CDR3 is CASSPRASPLIDEQFF. In DNA form, the CDR3 reads TGTGCCAGCAGCCCACGGGCTAGCCCTCTTATCGATGAGCAGTTCTTC.

This clone was observed a single time. The rearrangement uses TRBV6-5 and TRBJ1-2, with TRBD1 as a possible D gene (6 bases). The CDR3 has 16 residues. The germline V gene has CDR1 MNHEY and CDR2 SVGAGI. V was trimmed by 2 bases and J by 0 bases, leaving 13 bases between them. In nucleotides, the CDR3 is TGTGCCAGCAGTTACGCAGGGGTTCCGGCTAACTATGGCTACACCTTC. Amino acid sequence: CASSYAGVPANYGYTF.

This clone was detected once. The V gene is TRBV5-1, the J gene TRBJ2-1; tentative D call: TRBD1 (5 bases). The CDR3 covers 17 residues. Germline CDR1 SGHRS, CDR2 YFSETQ. Between the trimmed V and J ends, which lost 7 bases and 0 bases, there was a span of 20 bases. CDR3 nucleotide sequence: TGCGCCAGCGGACCAAAGGGGCCACAAAGCTCCTACAATGAGCAGTTCTTC. Protein sequence: CASGPKGPQSSYNEQFF. The whole variable domain, remainder taken from reference TRBV5-1 and TRBJ2-1, is KAGVTQTPRYLIKTRGQQVTLSCSPISGHRSVSWYQQTPGQGLQFLFEYFSETQRNKGNFPGRFSGRQFSNSRSEMNVSTLELGDSALYLCASGPKGPQSSYNEQFFGPGTRLTVL.

This chain uses TRBV7-9 with TRBJ1-1; 8 positions agree with TRBD1. The CDR3 contains 15 residues. Germline trimming cut 1 base from V and 5 bases from J; bases unmatched to any gene: 6. Per the germline V gene, CDR1 is SEHNR and CDR2 is FQNEAQ (reference sequence). Written as DNA, the CDR3 is TGTGCCAGCAGCTTAGGTCAGGGGGCGTATACTGAAGCTTTCTTT. As protein: CASSLGQGAYTEAFF.

The chain joins TRBV27 to TRBJ1-1; 7 bases are a match to TRBD1. The germline V gene encodes CDR1 MNHEY and CDR2 SMNVEV (reference sequence). The J segment lost 6 bases and the V segment lost 5 bases, leaving 15 bases of the junction unmatched. This CDR3 has 16 amino acids. CDR3 DNA: TGTGCCAGCAGTCCCCCCAGGACAGGTCTTTACCCTGAAGCTTTCTTT. This sequence encodes CASSPPRTGLYPEAFF.

This rearrangement joins TRBV7-9 to TRBJ2-3; possibly TRBD1 for D (6 bases). The CDR3 contains 13 residues. Trimming cost V 5 bases and J 7 bases, with 13 bases left between them. Germline V lookup: CDR1 SEHNR, CDR2 FQNEAQ (reference sequence). Here the CDR3 DNA reads TGTGCCAGCAGCCCTTCTACAGGGAATACGCAGTATTTT. This translates into CASSPSTGNTQYF.

As to this clone: This CDR3 is also generated by other DNA sequences in the sample. The V call is TRBV7-9, the J call TRBJ2-2; no reliable D call. Between the trimmed V and J ends, which lost 6 bases and 4 bases, there was a span of 3 bases. Per germline, CDR1 SEHNR and CDR2 FQNEAQ (reference sequence). This CDR3 is 11 amino acids long. The CDR3 region has the DNA TGTGCCAGCAGTCGCACCGGGGAGCTGTTTTTT. This codes for CASSRTGELFF.

This clone was recorded once. The V call is TRBV27, the J call TRBJ1-3; D is unclear. Germline V gene sequence: CDR1 MNHEY, CDR2 SMNVEV (reference sequence). The CDR3 covers 14 residues. Trimming took 5 bases from V and 4 from J, leaving 12 bases between them. CDR3 bases: TGTGCCAGCAGTCGGCGGGTTGGGGGAAACACCATATATTTT. Its translation: CASSRRVGGNTIYF.

The chain is built from TRBV4-1 and TRBJ1-5, with 7 nucleotides matching TRBD1. Germline CDR1 is MGHRA and CDR2 is YSYEKL. Germline trimming cut 4 bases from V and 5 bases from J; bases unmatched to any gene: 5. The CDR3 has 14 residues. The CDR3 loop reads CASSPRQGDQPQHF. Here the CDR3 DNA reads TGCGCCAGCAGCCCTCGACAGGGTGATCAGCCCCAGCATTTT.

The genes are TRBV6-5 and TRBJ1-1; TRBD1 is a possible D gene (6 bases). This CDR3 is 13 amino acids long. Trimming removed 5 bases at V and 6 bases at J, with 13 bases between. Germline CDR1 and CDR2: MNHEY and SVGAGI. The CDR3 DNA is TGTGCCAGCAGTGATTGGGAGGGGGCTGAAGCTTTCTTT. This codes for CASSDWEGAEAFF.

This rearrangement joins TRBV28 to TRBJ2-1; D gene unclear. The CDR3 sequence is 12 residues long. Germline V CDR1 and CDR2: MDHEN, SYDVKM. Trimming left V 1 base short and J 14 bases short, with 12 bases between. CDR3 nucleotide sequence: TGTGCCAGCAGTTTATCGCATCCCCCTAAGTTCTTC. Protein product: CASSLSHPPKFF.

This clone has only one observation. The rearrangement links TRBV4-1 to TRBJ1-5; 9 bases map to TRBD1. The CDR3 spans 14 residues. The ends lost 5 bases at V and 6 bases at J; junction bases unmatched: 5. Germline V gives CDR1 MGHRA, CDR2 YSYEKL. This CDR3 reads CASSEQGAAQPQHF. CDR3 DNA: TGCGCCAGCAGCGAACAGGGGGCGGCTCAGCCCCAGCATTTT.

J is TRBJ1-5 and V is TRBV19; no clear D gene. This CDR3 is built from 13 residues. Trimming took 5 bases from V and 6 from J, leaving 11 bases between them. Per the germline V gene, CDR1 is LNHDA and CDR2 is SQIVND (reference sequence). The CDR3 protein is CASSLSGFQPQHF. CDR3 DNA: TGTGCCAGTAGTCTGTCGGGTTTTCAGCCCCAGCATTTT.

The chain has TRBV19 and TRBJ1-2, with D uncertain. Trimming stripped 7 bases from V and 3 bases from J, with 15 bases between. The germline gives CDR1 LNHDA, CDR2 SQIVND (reference sequence). The CDR3 totals 14 residues. The CDR3 sequence: CASTLGWLDYGYTF. Written as DNA, the CDR3 is TGTGCCAGTACCCTAGGCTGGCTCGACTATGGCTACACCTTC.